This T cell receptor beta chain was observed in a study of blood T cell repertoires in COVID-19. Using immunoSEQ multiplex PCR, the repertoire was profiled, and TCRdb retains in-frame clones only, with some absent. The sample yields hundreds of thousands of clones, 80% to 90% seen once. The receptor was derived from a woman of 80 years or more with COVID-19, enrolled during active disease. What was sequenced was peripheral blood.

The CDR3 coding sequence is TGTGCCAGCAGTTACTCAGGGGGCACAGATACGCAGTATTTT. It encodes CASSYSGGTDTQYF. The chain combines TRBV6-5 with TRBJ2-3; maybe TRBD1 (5 bases). V gave up 0 bases and J gave up 1 base, with 5 bases separating them. This CDR3 spans 14 amino acids. In germline, CDR1 is MNHEY, CDR2 SVGAGI.